These T cell receptor beta chains were read from a single sample in a study of CD8+ T cells in alopecia areata. Clones were read by immunoSEQ multiplex PCR, and TCRdb kept only the in-frame ones, dropping some. The sample carries about 140,000 clones, approximately 86% recorded once. The sequences come from CD8+ T cells sorted from blood, collected at week 4, from a patient treated with tofacitinib. The receptor set was obtained from a human donor with alopecia areata. Both conserved end residues are trimmed from each CDR3. Each record gives: J gene, V gene, CDR3 protein.

J: TRBJ1-5; V: TRBV4-1; CDR3: ASSQGPGALYQPQH
J: TRBJ2-1; V: TRBV30; CDR3: AWRWYNEQF
J: TRBJ1-5; V: TRBV5-6; CDR3: ASSLGGSNQPQH
J: TRBJ2-2; V: TRBV19; CDR3: ASRVTAHDTNTGELF
J: TRBJ2-5; V: TRBV7-9; CDR3: ASDGLAGEGETQY
J: TRBJ1-3; V: TRBV30; CDR3: AWSWFSGNTIY
J: TRBJ2-1; V: TRBV7-9; CDR3: ASTHPRDNYNEQF
J: TRBJ2-7; V: TRBV29-1; CDR3: SVRTGGGYEQY
J: TRBJ2-7; V: TRBV6-5; CDR3: ASSYSPGKSYEQY
J: TRBJ1-3; V: TRBV9; CDR3: ASSVPDNTIY
J: TRBJ2-7; V: TRBV4-1; CDR3: ASSQESEQY
J: TRBJ2-1; V: TRBV9; CDR3: ASNDRDSVEEEQF
J: TRBJ2-7; V: TRBV27; CDR3: AIGRYSYEQY
J: TRBJ2-2; V: TRBV21-1; CDR3: ASSKPLSGRAPEELF
J: TRBJ2-3; V: TRBV30; CDR3: AWSNSGGTDTQY
J: TRBJ2-1; V: TRBV29-1; CDR3: SVNRGNEQF
J: TRBJ2-3; V: TRBV6-5; CDR3: ASSYSWGTTDTQY
J: TRBJ1-2; V: TRBV5-1; CDR3: ASSLDSNYGYT
J: TRBJ2-7; V: TRBV6-6; CDR3: ASSQSTWGYEQY
J: TRBJ1-2; V: TRBV4-1; CDR3: ASSQVTLQYGYT
J: TRBJ2-7; V: TRBV23-1; CDR3: ASTMTSGENEQY
J: TRBJ2-2; V: TRBV4-1; CDR3: ASSQRSAANTGELF
J: TRBJ2-2; V: TRBV6-5; CDR3: ASTFSGVNTGELF
J: TRBJ2-7; V: TRBV7-9; CDR3: ASSSSAGVEFYEQY
J: TRBJ2-7; V: TRBV9; CDR3: ASVEGVGGEQY
J: TRBJ2-7; V: TRBV4-1; CDR3: ASSQDPGTAVHEQY
J: TRBJ2-7; V: TRBV7-9; CDR3: ASSVTYEQY
J: TRBJ2-7; V: TRBV27; CDR3: ASSLTAAYEQY
J: TRBJ2-3; V: TRBV27; CDR3: ASSSLGNTDTQY
J: TRBJ2-1; V: TRBV15; CDR3: ATSRGVEGLYNEQF
J: TRBJ2-3; V: TRBV4-1; CDR3: ASSPGTSGYTDTQY
J: TRBJ2-3; V: TRBV29-1; CDR3: SVAGANTDTQY
J: TRBJ2-2; V: TRBV7-2; CDR3: ASSLVTSPFGGTGELF
J: TRBJ2-6; V: TRBV30; CDR3: AWLGSGANVLT
J: TRBJ1-5; V: TRBV5-1; CDR3: ASSLSGEDNQPQH
J: TRBJ1-1; V: TRBV19; CDR3: ASSIGQLNTEAF